A selection of T cell receptor beta chains follows, all from one sample in a study of CD8+CD57+ T cells in acquired aplastic anemia. Each CDR3 protein gets one entry after TCRdb re-called the reads with MiXCR. The data contain 310,000 or so distinct CDR3 sequences, approximately 58% of them singletons. The specimen was sorted CD4+, CD8+, or CD8+CD57+ T cells (not recorded which) from PBMCs. The origin of the receptors is a human donor with aplastic anemia. The CDR3 runs from the conserved cysteine through the conserved F or W. A D gene is named only where the DNA matches it firmly. For some rows the clone size is stated as once, few or many, or as a class when expanded; others skip it.

TRBJ1-2 - TRBV29-1 - CSVTPQGGTRNYGYTF TGCAGCGTAACCCCACAGGGCGGGACACGCAACTATGGCTACACCTTC
TRBJ1-4 many TRBV9 - CASSPQVGPNEKLFF TGTGCCAGCAGCCCCCAGGTGGGGCCGAATGAAAAACTGTTTTTT
TRBJ2-3 - TRBV9 - CASSVLWGSTDTQYF TGTGCCAGCAGCGTACTCTGGGGGAGCACAGATACGCAGTATTTT
TRBJ2-1 - TRBV20-1 - CSASMGRNNEQFF TGCAGTGCTAGTATGGGACGTAACAATGAGCAGTTCTTC
TRBJ2-7 - TRBV13 TRBD1 CASSDTGQGGPYEQYF TGTGCCAGCAGCGATACAGGACAGGGTGGACCCTACGAGCAGTACTTC
TRBJ2-5 - TRBV20-1 - CSARKVSSQETQYF TGCAGTGCTAGGAAGGTCTCCTCCCAAGAGACCCAGTACTTC
TRBJ2-3 - TRBV4-1 - CGGASTDTQYF TGCGGGGGGGCCTCGACAGATACGCAGTATTTT
TRBJ2-5 - TRBV7-9 TRBD1 CASSPPGQGPRETQYF TGTGCCAGCAGCCCACCTGGACAGGGGCCCAGGGAGACCCAGTACTTC
TRBJ1-1 - TRBV7-2 TRBD1 CASSGQGAAEAFF TGTGCCAGCAGTGGACAGGGGGCCGCTGAAGCTTTCTTT
TRBJ2-7 - TRBV20-1 TRBD2 CSAPIAGRGEQYF TGCAGTGCTCCTATAGCGGGAAGGGGGGAGCAGTACTTC
TRBJ1-3 - TRBV7-9 TRBD1 CASSPTGTGSYGYTIYF TGTGCCAGCAGCCCTACCGGGACAGGGTCCTATGGCTACACCATATATTTT
TRBJ2-3 many TRBV10-3 TRBD1 CAISDSDRANTQYF TGTGCCATCAGTGACTCCGACAGGGCAAACACGCAGTATTTT
TRBJ1-1 many TRBV5-1 TRBD1 CASTSTGANTEAFF TGCGCCAGCACCTCGACAGGGGCAAACACTGAAGCTTTCTTT
TRBJ2-5 - TRBV9 TRBD1 CASSQQGTGIRETQYF TGTGCCAGCAGCCAACAGGGGACAGGCATCCGGGAGACCCAGTACTTC
TRBJ1-1 many TRBV29-1 - CSVVGAATEAFF TGCAGCGTTGTCGGGGCGGCCACTGAAGCTTTCTTT
TRBJ2-7 - TRBV20-1 TRBD2 CSAETSGKLEQYF TGCAGTGCTGAGACTAGCGGGAAACTCGAGCAGTACTTC
TRBJ1-1 - TRBV3-1 TRBD1 CASSQSGTGSAFF TGTGCCAGCAGCCAGTCAGGGACAGGGTCGGCTTTCTTT
TRBJ2-5 - TRBV5-1 - CASSLERLGGETQYF TGCGCCAGCAGCTTGGAAAGGTTAGGGGGAGAGACCCAGTACTTC
TRBJ2-3 once TRBV20-1 - CSKRTRGTDTQYF TGCAGCAAACGGACCCGAGGGACAGATACGCAGTATTTT
TRBJ1-2 many TRBV6-2/TRBV6-3 - CASSYSGQNLAYGYTF TGTGCCAGCAGTTACTCCGGACAGAACCTAGCCTATGGCTACACCTTC
TRBJ2-2 once TRBV15 - CATSREPGQATGELFF TGTGCCACCAGCAGAGAGCCGGGGCAAGCGACCGGGGAGCTGTTTTTT
TRBJ1-2 many TRBV12-3/TRBV12-4 - CASTSEGLGNYGYTF TGTGCCAGCACCTCCGAGGGATTAGGTAACTATGGCTACACCTTC
TRBJ1-3 many TRBV24-1 - CATSDPVGNTIYF TGTGCCACCAGTGACCCCGTTGGAAACACCATATATTTT
TRBJ2-5 - TRBV7-2 - CASSLTRHRQETQYF TGTGCTAGCAGCTTAACTCGGCATCGGCAAGAGACCCAGTACTTC
TRBJ2-1 - TRBV7-6 TRBD1 CASSLATGELEQFF TGTGCCAGCAGCTTAGCTACAGGGGAACTTGAGCAGTTCTTC
TRBJ1-4 many TRBV7-9 - CASRKAGGPDEKLFF TGTGCCAGCAGAAAAGCTGGGGGGCCTGATGAAAAACTGTTTTTT
TRBJ1-1 many TRBV19 - CASSMGLQGSTEAFF TGTGCCAGTAGTATGGGGTTACAGGGCAGCACTGAAGCTTTCTTT
TRBJ2-5 once TRBV7-3 - CASSLIANVEETQYF TGTGCCAGCAGCTTGATAGCGAATGTGGAAGAGACCCAGTACTTC
TRBJ1-4 - TRBV9 TRBD1 CASSGRQGGYEKLFF TGTGCCAGCAGCGGGCGACAGGGAGGGTACGAAAAACTGTTTTTT
TRBJ1-1 - TRBV2 - CASSLRGVDTEAFF TGTGCCAGCAGCCTGAGGGGCGTCGACACTGAAGCTTTCTTT
TRBJ2-2 - TRBV19 TRBD2 CASSRLAGELFF TGTGCCAGTAGCCGACTAGCGGGGGAGCTGTTTTTT
TRBJ1-4 - TRBV9 TRBD1 CASSKGQTYATNEKLFF TGTGCCAGCAGCAAGGGACAGACCTATGCAACTAATGAAAAACTGTTTTTT
TRBJ2-3 few TRBV2 - CASSDSLDGSSTQYF TGTGCCAGCAGTGATTCCTTAGACGGGAGCAGTACGCAGTATTTT
TRBJ2-2 many TRBV19 TRBD1 CASSQQGANTGELFF TGTGCCAGTAGTCAACAGGGGGCTAACACCGGGGAGCTGTTTTTT
TRBJ2-3 few TRBV20-1 - CSARPPTSTDTQYF TGCAGTGCTAGACCCCCGACAAGCACAGATACGCAGTATTTT
TRBJ2-7 - TRBV7-8 TRBD2 CASSYSGGLSTYEQYF TGTGCCAGCAGCTATAGCGGGGGGCTAAGCACCTACGAGCAGTACTTC
TRBJ2-5 - TRBV2 - CASSELARGETQYF TGTGCCAGCAGTGAACTTGCTCGCGGAGAGACCCAGTACTTC
TRBJ2-2 - TRBV2 TRBD2 CASRRGDTGELFF TGTGCCAGCAGACGGGGGGACACCGGGGAGCTGTTTTTT
TRBJ2-3 - TRBV5-1 TRBD2 CASTSGGPDTQYF TGCGCCAGCACTAGCGGGGGACCAGATACGCAGTATTTT
TRBJ2-7 few TRBV29-1 - CSASRGVGYEQYF TGCAGCGCTTCACGGGGAGTTGGGTACGAGCAGTACTTC
TRBJ2-5 - TRBV12-3/TRBV12-4 - CASGQGGQETQYF TGTGCCAGCGGTCAGGGGGGGCAAGAGACCCAGTACTTC
TRBJ1-2 - TRBV19 - CSASVTGGRYGYTF TGCAGTGCTAGTGTCACCGGGGGTCGGTATGGCTACACCTTC
TRBJ2-1 many TRBV5-6 - CASSLGGPRAEQFF TGTGCCAGCAGCTTGGGGGGCCCCCGGGCTGAGCAGTTCTTC
TRBJ1-3 many TRBV5-1 - CASSLVGARRGNTIYF TGCGCCAGCAGCTTGGTCGGGGCGCGTAGGGGAAACACCATATATTTT
TRBJ2-1 - TRBV2 TRBD2 CASRQGGGGYNEQFF TGTGCCAGCAGGCAGGGCGGGGGGGGGTACAATGAGCAGTTCTTC
TRBJ1-2 - TRBV24-1 - CATSDLSSANYGYTF TGTGCCACCAGTGATCTATCAAGCGCTAACTATGGCTACACCTTC
TRBJ1-2 - TRBV7-9 TRBD1 CASSLTGTAPYGYTF TGTGCCAGCAGCTTGACAGGGACTGCGCCCTATGGCTACACCTTC
TRBJ2-5 many TRBV15 TRBD2 CATSIMDGRASYETQYF TGTGCCACCAGCATTATGGACGGGAGGGCCTCATACGAGACCCAGTACTTC
TRBJ2-5 few TRBV7-6 TRBD2 CASSTGTSGFETQYF TGTGCCAGCAGCACCGGGACTAGCGGATTCGAGACCCAGTACTTC
TRBJ1-2 - TRBV7-9 - CASRRAFGGFYGYTF TGTGCCAGCAGGCGAGCATTTGGGGGGTTCTATGGCTACACCTTC
TRBJ1-2 - TRBV29-1 TRBD1 CSVEGWDRANYGYTF TGCAGCGTTGAAGGGTGGGACAGGGCTAACTATGGCTACACCTTC
TRBJ2-3 - TRBV10-3 - CASSMTSTDTQYF TGTGCCAGCAGTATGACTAGCACAGATACGCAGTATTTT
TRBJ1-6 - TRBV7-9 - CASSLDPGGGSPLHF TGTGCCAGCAGCTTGGATCCCGGGGGCGGTTCACCCCTCCACTTT
TRBJ1-2 many TRBV6-6 TRBD1 CASSSPGQGSGYGYTF TGTGCCAGCAGCTCCCCGGGACAGGGATCAGGCTATGGCTACACCTTC
TRBJ2-7 many TRBV20-1 TRBD2 CSAPPSASGIAEQYF TGCAGTGCCCCCCCCTCAGCTAGCGGGATTGCCGAGCAGTACTTC